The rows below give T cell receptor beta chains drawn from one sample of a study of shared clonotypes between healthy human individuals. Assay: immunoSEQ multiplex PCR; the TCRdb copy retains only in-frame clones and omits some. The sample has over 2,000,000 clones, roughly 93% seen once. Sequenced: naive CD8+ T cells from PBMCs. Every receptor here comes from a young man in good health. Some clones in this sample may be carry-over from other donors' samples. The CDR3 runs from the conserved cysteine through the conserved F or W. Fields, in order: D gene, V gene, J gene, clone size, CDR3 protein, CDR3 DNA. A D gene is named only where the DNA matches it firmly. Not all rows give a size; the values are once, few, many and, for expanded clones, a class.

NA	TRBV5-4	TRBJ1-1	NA	CASSALATEAFF	TGTGCCAGCAGCGCCCTAGCCACTGAAGCTTTCTTT
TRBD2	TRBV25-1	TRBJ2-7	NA	CASSEPRAGTYEQYF	TGTGCCAGCAGTGAGCCAAGAGCGGGGACCTACGAGCAGTACTTC
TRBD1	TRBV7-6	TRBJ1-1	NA	CASSPGQGELNTEAFF	TGTGCCAGCAGCCCGGGACAGGGGGAATTGAACACTGAAGCTTTCTTT
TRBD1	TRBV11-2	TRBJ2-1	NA	CASRGQGYNEQFF	TGTGCCAGCAGAGGACAGGGCTACAATGAGCAGTTCTTC
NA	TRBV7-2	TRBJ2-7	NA	CASSLERIYYEQYF	TGTGCCAGCAGCTTAGAACGGATCTACTACGAGCAGTACTTC
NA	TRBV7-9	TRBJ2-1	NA	CASSSAGGGPYYNEQFF	TGTGCCAGCAGCTCCGCTGGGGGGGGCCCCTACTACAATGAGCAGTTCTTC
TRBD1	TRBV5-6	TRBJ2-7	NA	CASSLVETGVYEQYF	TGTGCCAGCAGCCTGGTCGAGACAGGGGTCTACGAGCAGTACTTC
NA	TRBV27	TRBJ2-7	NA	CASSLNPDSWSEQYF	TGTGCCAGCAGTTTAAACCCGGACAGTTGGTCCGAGCAGTACTTC
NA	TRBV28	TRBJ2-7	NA	CATSAIYEQYF	TGTGCCACCTCCGCCATCTACGAGCAGTACTTC
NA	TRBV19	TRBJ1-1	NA	CASTIWREAFF	TGTGCCAGTACAATATGGAGGGAAGCTTTCTTT
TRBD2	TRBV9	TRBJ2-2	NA	CASSPRLAGVRTGELFF	TGTGCCAGCAGCCCCCGACTAGCGGGGGTGAGGACCGGGGAGCTGTTTTTT
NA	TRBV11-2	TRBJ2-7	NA	CASSPTYSTSNEQYF	TGTGCCAGCAGCCCGACTTACTCCACCTCCAACGAGCAGTACTTC
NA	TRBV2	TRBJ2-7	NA	CASSERTRTYEQYF	TGTGCCAGCAGCGAGAGGACAAGAACCTACGAGCAGTACTTC
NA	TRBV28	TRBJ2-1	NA	CASSYPHHLESSYNEQFF	TGTGCCAGCAGCTACCCCCACCATCTAGAGAGCTCCTACAATGAGCAGTTCTTC
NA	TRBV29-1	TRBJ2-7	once	CSGWGPGGEYEQYF	TGCAGCGGCTGGGGCCCGGGGGGCGAATACGAGCAGTACTTC
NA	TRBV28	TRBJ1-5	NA	CASIPSSGSNQPQHF	TGTGCCAGCATCCCATCGTCCGGGAGCAATCAGCCCCAGCATTTT
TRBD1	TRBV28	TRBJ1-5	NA	CASSPGTGNGDSNQPQHF	TGTGCCAGCAGCCCCGGGACAGGGAACGGGGATAGCAATCAGCCCCAGCATTTT
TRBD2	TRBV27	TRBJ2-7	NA	CASRQPGLAGGYEQYF	TGTGCCAGCAGACAACCGGGACTAGCGGGAGGGTACGAGCAGTACTTC
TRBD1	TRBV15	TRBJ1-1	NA	CATSDRGTGDTEAFF	TGTGCCACCAGCGACCGCGGGACAGGGGACACTGAAGCTTTCTTT
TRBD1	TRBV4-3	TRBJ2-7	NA	CASSQLTGQGEQYF	TGCGCCAGCAGCCAATTGACGGGACAGGGCGAGCAGTACTTC
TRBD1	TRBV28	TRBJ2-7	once	CASSFSTLRDRGLDEQYF	TGTGCCAGCAGTTTTTCCACCCTCCGGGACAGGGGCCTGGACGAGCAGTACTTC
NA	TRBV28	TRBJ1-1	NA	CASRQGLRVDTEAFF	TGTGCCAGCAGGCAGGGGCTGAGGGTGGACACTGAAGCTTTCTTT
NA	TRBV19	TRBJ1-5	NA	CASSTQSQPQHF	TGTGCCAGTAGTACGCAAAGCCAGCCCCAGCATTTT
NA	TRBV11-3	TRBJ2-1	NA	CASSSPGLGYNEQFF	TGTGCCAGCAGCTCCCCGGGACTGGGATACAATGAGCAGTTCTTC
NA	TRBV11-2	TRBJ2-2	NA	CASSFSGGPGELFF	TGTGCCAGCAGCTTCTCTGGAGGACCCGGGGAGCTGTTTTTT
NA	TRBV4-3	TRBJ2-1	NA	CASSQPPAGSSYNEQFF	TGCGCCAGCAGCCAACCCCCTGCCGGGAGCTCCTACAATGAGCAGTTCTTC
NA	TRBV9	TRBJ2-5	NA	CASSVASQETQYF	TGTGCCAGCAGCGTAGCCAGCCAAGAGACCCAGTACTTC
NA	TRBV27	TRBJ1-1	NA	CASSPLGMFMNTEAFF	TGTGCCAGCAGTCCGTTGGGAATGTTCATGAACACTGAAGCTTTCTTT
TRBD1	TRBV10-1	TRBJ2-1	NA	CASSEFNRGPYNEQFF	TGCGCCAGCAGTGAGTTTAACAGGGGGCCCTACAATGAGCAGTTCTTC
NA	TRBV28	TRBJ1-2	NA	CASSPRSGDDYGYTF	TGTGCCAGCAGTCCTCGATCAGGGGATGACTATGGCTACACCTTC
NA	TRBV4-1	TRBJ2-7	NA	CASSQVPSYEQYF	TGCGCCAGCAGCCAAGTCCCCTCCTACGAGCAGTACTTC
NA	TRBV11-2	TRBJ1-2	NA	CASSPGPPTPGNYGYTF	TGTGCCAGCAGCCCAGGACCGCCGACGCCAGGCAACTATGGCTACACCTTC
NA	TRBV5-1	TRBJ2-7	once	CASSLGTARSSEQYF	TGCGCCAGCAGCTTGGGAACCGCCAGGTCTAGCGAGCAGTACTTC
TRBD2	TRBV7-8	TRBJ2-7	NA	CASSLTLAGNEQYF	TGTGCCAGCAGCTTGACACTAGCGGGAAACGAGCAGTACTTC
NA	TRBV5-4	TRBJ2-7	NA	CASSLQEAWIIEQYF	TGTGCCAGCAGCTTGCAGGAGGCATGGATAATAGAGCAGTACTTC
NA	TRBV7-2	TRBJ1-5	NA	CASSPQAGYSNQPQHF	TGTGCCAGCAGCCCCCAAGCGGGTTATAGCAATCAGCCCCAGCATTTT
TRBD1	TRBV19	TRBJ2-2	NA	CASSADRGLGTGELFF	TGTGCCAGTAGTGCGGACAGGGGGCTAGGGACCGGGGAGCTGTTTTTT
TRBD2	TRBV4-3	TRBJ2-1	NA	CASSQDPGTSFLNEQFF	TGCGCCAGCAGCCAAGATCCCGGGACTAGCTTTCTCAATGAGCAGTTCTTC
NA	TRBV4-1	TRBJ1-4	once	CASSQDPSGVKKLFF	TGCGCCAGCAGCCAAGACCCCTCAGGGGTTAAAAAACTGTTTTTT
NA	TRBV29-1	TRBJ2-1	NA	CSVEVYRDEFF	TGCAGCGTTGAAGTCTACAGGGATGAGTTCTTC
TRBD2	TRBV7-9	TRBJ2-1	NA	CASSLAGGVNEQFF	TGTGCCAGCAGCTTAGCTGGGGGGGTCAATGAGCAGTTCTTC
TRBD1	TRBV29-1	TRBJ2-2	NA	CSVVGDRGTGELFF	TGCAGCGTTGTCGGGGACAGGGGCACCGGGGAGCTGTTTTTT
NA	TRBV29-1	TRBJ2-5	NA	CSVEVWPRDGTLQETQYF	TGCAGCGTTGAAGTTTGGCCCAGGGACGGGACCTTACAAGAGACCCAGTACTTC
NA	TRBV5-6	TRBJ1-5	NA	CASSLMTGNQPQHF	TGTGCCAGCAGCTTGATGACGGGGAATCAGCCCCAGCATTTT
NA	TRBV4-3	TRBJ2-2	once	CASSQDRAVTDGELFF	TGCGCCAGCAGCCAAGATCGAGCGGTAACGGACGGGGAGCTGTTTTTT
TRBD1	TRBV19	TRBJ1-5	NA	CASSDPGGAFQPQHF	TGTGCCAGTAGTGACCCAGGGGGCGCCTTTCAGCCCCAGCATTTT
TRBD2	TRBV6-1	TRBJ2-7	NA	CASGAAGVTYEQYF	TGTGCCAGCGGAGCGGCGGGAGTGACCTACGAGCAGTACTTC
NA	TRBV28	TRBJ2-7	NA	CASSLVTSPSEESYEQYF	TGTGCCAGCAGTTTAGTTACTAGCCCGTCTGAAGAATCATACGAGCAGTACTTC
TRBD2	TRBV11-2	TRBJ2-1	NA	CASSLAAVSGTRSYEQFF	TGTGCCAGCAGCTTAGCTGCCGTATCCGGGACTAGATCATATGAGCAGTTCTTC
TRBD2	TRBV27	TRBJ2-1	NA	CASSLVAGGLGEQFF	TGTGCCAGCAGTTTAGTGGCGGGAGGGCTGGGTGAGCAGTTCTTC
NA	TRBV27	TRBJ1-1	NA	CASSWQWNTEAFF	TGTGCCAGCAGTTGGCAATGGAACACTGAAGCTTTCTTT
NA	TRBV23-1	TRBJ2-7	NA	CASSQSRRFGTYEQYF	TGCGCCAGCAGTCAATCTCGCAGGTTTGGGACCTACGAGCAGTACTTC
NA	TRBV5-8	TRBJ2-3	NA	CASSPEGYREHTQYF	TGTGCCAGCAGCCCGGAGGGGTACAGGGAACATACGCAGTATTTT
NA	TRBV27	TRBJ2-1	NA	CASSLGQNGYNEQFF	TGTGCCAGCAGCCTAGGACAGAACGGTTACAATGAGCAGTTCTTC
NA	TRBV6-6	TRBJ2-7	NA	CASSYAMAYEQYF	TGTGCCAGCAGTTACGCCATGGCCTACGAGCAGTACTTC
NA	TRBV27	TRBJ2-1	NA	CASSIQGNQYNEQFF	TGTGCCAGCAGTATACAGGGCAACCAATACAATGAGCAGTTCTTC
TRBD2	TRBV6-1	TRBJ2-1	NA	CASSEAVLAGSYNEQFF	TGTGCCAGCAGTGAAGCGGTGCTAGCGGGCTCCTACAATGAGCAGTTCTTC
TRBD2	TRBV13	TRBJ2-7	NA	CASSSGEGRSREQYF	TGTGCCAGCAGCTCCGGGGAGGGAAGATCTCGGGAGCAGTACTTC
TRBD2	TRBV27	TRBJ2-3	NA	CASSRLAGDPDTQYF	TGTGCCAGCTCCAGACTAGCGGGAGACCCAGATACGCAGTATTTT
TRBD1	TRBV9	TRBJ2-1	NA	CASSVATRDRGLSSYNEQFF	TGTGCCAGCAGCGTAGCTACGCGAGACAGGGGTCTCAGCTCCTACAATGAGCAGTTCTTC